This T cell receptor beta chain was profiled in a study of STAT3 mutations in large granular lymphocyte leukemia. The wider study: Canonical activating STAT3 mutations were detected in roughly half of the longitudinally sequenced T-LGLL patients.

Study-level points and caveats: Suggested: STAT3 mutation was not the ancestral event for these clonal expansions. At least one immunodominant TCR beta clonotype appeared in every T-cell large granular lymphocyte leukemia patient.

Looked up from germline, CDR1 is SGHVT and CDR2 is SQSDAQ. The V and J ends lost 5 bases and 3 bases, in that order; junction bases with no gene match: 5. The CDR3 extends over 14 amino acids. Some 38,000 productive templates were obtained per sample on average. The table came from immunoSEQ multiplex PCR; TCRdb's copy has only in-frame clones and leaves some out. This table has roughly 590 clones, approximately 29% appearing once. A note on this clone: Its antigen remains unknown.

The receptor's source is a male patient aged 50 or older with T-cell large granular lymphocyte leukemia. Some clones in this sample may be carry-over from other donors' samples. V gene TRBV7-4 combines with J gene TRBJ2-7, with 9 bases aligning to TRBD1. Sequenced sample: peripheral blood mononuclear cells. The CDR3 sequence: CASSGPGQGYEQYF. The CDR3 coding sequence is TGTGCCAGCAGCGGCCCGGGACAGGGCTACGAGCAGTACTTC.